Shown below are 26 T cell receptor beta chains from a single sample sequenced in a study of blood T cell repertoires in COVID-19. Using immunoSEQ multiplex PCR, the repertoire was profiled, and TCRdb retains in-frame clones only, with some absent. Found here are under 300,000 clones, around 86% of them singletons; the top ten hold approximately 2%. Sequenced: peripheral blood. Receptor source: a man younger than 40 who had recovered from COVID-19.

This chain joins TRBV3-1 (or the pseudogene TRBV3-2) and TRBJ2-7; weak D call: TRBD1 (6 bases). The CDR3 contains 15 residues. V was clipped by 1 base and J by 5 bases, with 15 bases between them. CDR1 is LGHDT and CDR2 is YNNKEL in the germline V gene (reference sequence). DNA for the CDR3: TGTGCCAGCAGCCAAGCTAACAGGGTGGTCGACGAGCAGTACTTC. It encodes CASSQANRVVDEQYF.

The chain has TRBV6-5 and TRBJ1-5; perhaps TRBD1 as D (5 bases). V lost 6 bases to trimming and J lost 2 bases, with 11 bases between them. Germline V gene lookup returns CDR1 MNHEY and CDR2 SVGAGI. This CDR3 has 14 residues. CDR3 region: CASSGGDRNQPQHF. CDR3 coding DNA: TGTGCCAGCAGCGGGGGAGACCGCAATCAGCCCCAGCATTTT.

This rearrangement joins TRBV5-4 to TRBJ2-1, with 10 bases aligning to TRBD2. With 4 bases clipped from V and 7 bases from J, the junction kept 8 bases outside the gene matches. The CDR3 loop spans 15 amino acids. In germline, CDR1 is SGHNT, CDR2 YYREEE (reference sequence). The CDR3 loop reads CASSISGGPRNEQFF. The CDR3, as DNA: TGTGCCAGCAGCATTAGCGGGGGGCCGCGGAATGAGCAGTTCTTC.

This clone was picked up a small number of times. The CDR3 spells CASSRTAAQRELFF. The DNA of the CDR3 is TGTGCCAGCAGCCGGACAGCGGCTCAACGGGAACTGTTTTTT. V and J are TRBV6-5 and TRBJ1-4; D may be TRBD1 (6 bases). There are 14 residues in the CDR3. CDR1 MNHEY and CDR2 SVGAGI come from the germline V gene. The V end lost 6 bases, the J end lost 12 bases, and 20 bases lay between the germline ends.

This clone was seen a single time. J is TRBJ2-1 and V is TRBV10-1; 8 nucleotides match TRBD2. J lost 12 bases, V lost 4 bases, and 11 bases had no gene match. The germline V gene has CDR1 WNHNN and CDR2 SYGVQD (reference sequence). The CDR3 has 14 amino acids. The CDR3 protein is CASSVQASGSSQFF. CDR3 DNA: TGCGCCAGCAGTGTACAGGCTAGCGGGTCCTCGCAGTTCTTC.

The V call is TRBV4-2, the J call TRBJ2-3; weak D call: TRBD2 (5 bases). Germline CDR1 reads LGHNA; CDR2 reads YNFKEQ. The CDR3 has 15 amino acids. Deletions cut 1 base from V and 4 bases from J, with 12 bases between. This chain's CDR3 is CASSQVLAEADTQYF. For the CDR3, the DNA is TGTGCCAGCAGCCAAGTGCTAGCTGAAGCAGATACGCAGTATTTT.

The rearrangement links TRBV25-1 to TRBJ1-4, with a weak D call TRBD1 (6 bases). Germline loops: CDR1 MGHDK, CDR2 SYGVNS. The CDR3 sequence is 15 residues long. Trimming cost V 4 bases and J 5 bases, with 14 bases left between them. The CDR3: CASSGPRTVNEKLFF. DNA of the CDR3: TGTGCCAGCAGTGGCCCGCGGACAGTAAATGAAAAACTGTTTTTT.

This sequence joins TRBV5-1 and TRBJ1-5; D unclear. Germline CDR1 is SGHRS and CDR2 is YFSETQ. Trimming removed 4 bases at V and 7 bases at J, with 21 bases between. This CDR3 is built from 16 residues. The CDR3 coding sequence is TGCGCCAGCAGCCCGGCACCCCTGGGGAGCGGGCAGCCCCAGCATTTT. As protein: CASSPAPLGSGQPQHF.

In DNA, the CDR3 is TGTGCCAGCAGCTTACTAGCGGGGGGCTTAGATACGCAGTATTTT. Its translation is CASSLLAGGLDTQYF. The V call is TRBV11-2, the J call TRBJ2-3, with 11 bases identical to TRBD2. V shed 2 bases and J 5 bases; nucleotides not matched to a gene: 3. The germline V gene has CDR1 SGHAT and CDR2 FQNNGV. The CDR3 totals 15 residues. Using reference TRBV11-2 and TRBJ2-3 for the parts outside the CDR3, the full variable domain is EAGVAQSPRYKIIEKRQSVAFWCNPISGHATLYWYQQILGQGPKLLIQFQNNGVVDDSQLPKDRFSAERLKGVDSTLKIQPAKLEDSAVYLCASSLLAGGLDTQYFGPGTRLTVL.

The chain employs TRBV27 and TRBJ1-5, with 7 bases fitting TRBD1. V lost 5 bases to trimming and J lost 7 bases; unmatched junction nucleotides: 8. This CDR3 has 14 residues. Germline V gene lookup returns CDR1 MNHEY and CDR2 SMNVEV (reference sequence). The CDR3 loop is CASSPQGVRQPQHF. CDR3 DNA sequence: TGTGCCAGCAGTCCGCAGGGGGTCCGGCAGCCCCAGCATTTT.

The chain combines TRBV19 with TRBJ1-5; 8 bases match TRBD1. The CDR3 sequence is 16 residues long. V dropped 3 bases and J dropped 2; count of bases not matched to a gene: 6. CDR1 and CDR2 (germline): LNHDA, SQIVND (reference sequence). This CDR3 reads CASSMRTGSRNQPQHF. CDR3 sequence (DNA): TGTGCCAGTAGTATGAGGACAGGGAGTCGCAATCAGCCCCAGCATTTT. The entire variable domain, with the rest obtained from reference TRBV19 and TRBJ1-5, is as follows: DGGITQSPKYLFRKEGQNVTLSCEQNLNHDAMYWYRQDPGQGLRLIYYSQIVNDFQKGDIAEGYSVSREKKESFPLTVTSAQKNPTAFYLCASSMRTGSRNQPQHFGDGTRLSIL.

This clone was seen a handful of times. CDR3 nucleotides: TGTGCCAGCAGGCACAGGGGATCCGAGAACACTGAAGCTTTCTTT. This sequence encodes CASRHRGSENTEAFF. The chain carries TRBV13 and TRBJ1-1, with 7 nucleotides matching TRBD1. CDR1 and CDR2 from the germline V gene are PRHDT and FYEKMQ (reference sequence). CDR3 length: 15 amino acids. Unmatched junction bases numbered 8, after V lost 6 bases and J lost 1 base. Full variable domain (missing parts from reference TRBV13 and TRBJ1-1): AAGVIQSPRHLIKEKRETATLKCYPIPRHDTVYWYQQGPGQDPQFLISFYEKMQSDKGSIPDRFSAQQFSDYHSELNMSSLELGDSALYFCASRHRGSENTEAFFGQGTRLTVV.

The chain recombines TRBV19 with TRBJ2-3; the D gene is possibly TRBD2 (5 bases). V was pared by 3 bases and J by 5 bases, with 15 bases between. CDR1 LNHDA and CDR2 SQIVND come from the germline V gene (reference sequence). The CDR3 is 15 residues long. CDR3 sequence: CASSIEDAGLDTQYF. The CDR3 region has the DNA TGTGCCAGTAGTATTGAGGACGCGGGCCTAGATACGCAGTATTTT.

The table lists this clone with many counts. The genes are TRBV4-3 and TRBJ2-1; tentatively, D is TRBD2 (6 bases). Germline CDR1 and CDR2: LGHNA and YSLEER. This CDR3 region has 18 residues. Trimming took 4 bases from V and 0 from J, leaving 19 bases between them. The chain's CDR3 is CASSPRGWASDSYNEQFF. The CDR3 nucleotides are TGCGCCAGCAGCCCCCGTGGGTGGGCTAGCGACTCCTACAATGAGCAGTTCTTC.

V is TRBV12-3 or TRBV12-4 and J is TRBJ2-5, with D possibly being TRBD1 (5 bases). V lost 6 bases and J lost 5, with 13 bases in between. This CDR3 spans 13 amino acids. The CDR3 protein is CASRSTGLETQYF. The CDR3 DNA sequence: TGTGCCAGCAGGTCAACAGGCCTGGAGACCCAGTACTTC.

This chain connects TRBV9 to TRBJ2-7; D possibly corresponds to TRBD1 (6 bases). The CDR3 contains 20 residues. Trimming left V 3 bases short and J 0 bases short, with 28 bases between. The germline CDR1 and CDR2 sequences are SGDLS and YYNGEE. For the CDR3, the DNA is TGTGCCAGCAGCGCCCGCACCGGGACACTTAAGTCCCCCTTCTCCTACGAGCAGTACTTC. Its translation: CASSARTGTLKSPFSYEQYF.

The chain links TRBV11-2 to TRBJ2-1, with 13 bases identical to TRBD2. In germline, CDR1 is SGHAT, CDR2 FQNNGV. J was trimmed by 15 bases and V by 3 bases; bases with no gene match: 11. This CDR3 comprises 15 residues. In DNA form, the CDR3 reads TGTGCCAGCAGCTTGATCCCGGGACTAGCGGGGTTCCCGTTCTTC. As protein: CASSLIPGLAGFPFF.

The rearrangement uses TRBV7-2 and TRBJ1-4, with 10 bases fitting TRBD1. In germline, CDR1 is SGHTA, CDR2 FQGNSA. The V segment lost 5 bases and the J segment 4 bases; nucleotides outside the gene matches: 4. This CDR3 spans 15 amino acids. The CDR3 nucleotides are TGTGCCAGCAGCACCCGGGACAGGGGTAATGAAAAACTGTTTTTT. This sequence encodes CASSTRDRGNEKLFF. The full variable domain, with the rest looked up from reference TRBV7-2 and TRBJ1-4, is GAGVSQSPSNKVTEKGKDVELRCDPISGHTALYWYRQSLGQGLEFLIYFQGNSAPDKSGLPSDRFSAERTGGSVSTLTIQRTQQEDSAVYLCASSTRDRGNEKLFFGSGTQLSVL.

The V call is TRBV6-5, the J call TRBJ1-2, with TRBD1 as a possible D gene (6 bases). Germline V gene data show CDR1 as MNHEY and CDR2 as SVGAGI. The germline V and J ends were trimmed by 6 bases and 4 bases, with 12 bases remaining between them. CDR3 length: 13 residues. The CDR3 DNA sequence: TGTGCCAGCAGCCTGACAGGACTCTATGGCTACACCTTC. Protein: CASSLTGLYGYTF.

The V and J genes are TRBV7-9 and TRBJ2-7; the D gene is possibly TRBD2 (6 bases). The CDR3 contains 13 residues. V was cut by 1 base and J by 5 bases, with 9 bases left in between. Germline CDR1 SEHNR, CDR2 FQNEAQ (reference sequence). As DNA, the CDR3 is TGTGCCAGCAGCTTAGGGACTATCAACGAGCAGTACTTC. Its protein is CASSLGTINEQYF.

A remark on this clone: Germline and junction disagree at one end, which may indicate a read error. The rearrangement links TRBV7-9 to TRBJ2-7; D might be TRBD1 (5 bases). The germline CDR1 and CDR2 sequences are SEHNR and FQNEAQ (reference sequence). The CDR3 totals 12 residues. The chain's CDR3 is CASSLASAGHVF. The CDR3 nucleotides are TGTGCCAGCAGCTTAGCATCGGCTGGACACGTCTTC.

The chain links TRBV27 to TRBJ1-2; 8 nucleotides line up with TRBD1. The CDR3 runs to 13 residues. Germline V gene lookup returns CDR1 MNHEY and CDR2 SMNVEV (reference sequence). V lost 7 bases, J lost 8 bases, and 9 bases stayed unmatched. CDR3 residues: CASTPGGKWGYTF. The CDR3 DNA reads TGTGCCAGCACCCCAGGGGGCAAGTGGGGCTACACCTTC.

This sequence joins TRBV7-2 and TRBJ2-5; the D gene is possibly TRBD1 (5 bases). The CDR3 is 16 amino acids. Trimming pared 1 base from V and 7 bases from J, leaving 19 bases between. Germline assignment: CDR1 SGHTA and CDR2 FQGNSA. The CDR3 reads CASSLVSTGPLGTQYF. The CDR3 bases are TGTGCCAGCAGCTTAGTAAGCACAGGCCCTTTAGGGACCCAGTACTTC.

V and J are TRBV11-2 and TRBJ2-3, with 9 bases that match TRBD2. CDR1 is SGHAT, CDR2 FQNNGV, per germline. The trim removed 5 bases at V and 2 bases at J, leaving 14 bases unmatched. CDR3 length: 18 residues. The CDR3 is CASSPAGLAGVSTDTQYF. The DNA of the CDR3 is TGTGCCAGCAGCCCCGCAGGGTTAGCGGGGGTATCCACAGATACGCAGTATTTT. The full variable domain, in which reference TRBV11-2 and TRBJ2-3 provide the parts outside the CDR3, is EAGVAQSPRYKIIEKRQSVAFWCNPISGHATLYWYQQILGQGPKLLIQFQNNGVVDDSQLPKDRFSAERLKGVDSTLKIQPAKLEDSAVYLCASSPAGLAGVSTDTQYFGPGTRLTVL.

Comment on this clone: This sample includes further DNA sequences coding for the same CDR3. The genes are TRBV6-5 and TRBJ1-5; D is possibly TRBD1 (5 bases). This CDR3 has 12 residues. Germline V lookup: CDR1 MNHEY, CDR2 SVGAGI. Trimming left V 4 bases short and J 5 bases short, with 6 bases between. The CDR3 is CASSSGDQPQHF. DNA for the CDR3: TGTGCCAGCAGTTCGGGGGATCAGCCCCAGCATTTT.

This sequence joins TRBV7-2 and TRBJ2-3; possible D gene TRBD2, 7 bases. Germline V gene sequence: CDR1 SGHTA, CDR2 FQGNSA. Trimming removed 3 bases at V and 1 base at J, with 17 bases between. The CDR3 consists of 17 residues. The CDR3 sequence: CASSFVGGGRGTDTQYF. CDR3 nucleotides: TGTGCCAGCAGCTTCGTAGGGGGGGGGCGTGGCACAGATACGCAGTATTTT. The variable domain in full, completed from reference TRBV7-2 and TRBJ2-3, reads GAGVSQSPSNKVTEKGKDVELRCDPISGHTALYWYRQSLGQGLEFLIYFQGNSAPDKSGLPSDRFSAERTGGSVSTLTIQRTQQEDSAVYLCASSFVGGGRGTDTQYFGPGTRLTVL.